A selection of T cell receptor beta chains follows, all from one sample in a study of Ad26.COV2.S vaccination and SARS-CoV-2 variants. TCRdb keeps only in-frame clones here, not all; method: immunoSEQ multiplex PCR. The sample yields fewer than 900,000 clones, 89% seen once. Here the sequenced sample was peripheral blood, taken in a trial of Ad26.COV2.S vaccine versus placebo. The receptors shown here come from a person between 18 and 65 years old who received the Ad26.COV2.S COVID-19 vaccine or a placebo. Each CDR3 is given with its conserved first and last residue. Fields, in order: CDR3 DNA, CDR3 protein, J gene, V gene, D gene, clone size. D genes are given only for firm matches. Only part of the rows carry a size: once, few, many, or a class if the clone is expanded.

cdr3_nt: TGTGCCAGCAGCTTAGTACAGACAGCCCACAATGAGCAGTTCTTC
cdr3_aa: CASSLVQTAHNEQFF
j_call: TRBJ2-1
v_call: TRBV7-9
d_call: .
clone_size: .

cdr3_nt: TGTGCCATCAGTGAACAGACAGTCTCCACTGAAGCTTTCTTT
cdr3_aa: CAISEQTVSTEAFF
j_call: TRBJ1-1
v_call: TRBV10-3
d_call: .
clone_size: .

cdr3_nt: TGTGCCAGCAGCTTCGGGGACAGACCCTACGAGCAGTACTTC
cdr3_aa: CASSFGDRPYEQYF
j_call: TRBJ2-7
v_call: TRBV7-6
d_call: TRBD1
clone_size: few

cdr3_nt: TGTGCCAGCAGCCGGGACGCTCAGCCCCAGCATTTT
cdr3_aa: CASSRDAQPQHF
j_call: TRBJ1-5
v_call: TRBV12-3/TRBV12-4
d_call: .
clone_size: few

cdr3_nt: TGTGCCAGCAGCCCGCGCAGGGGGGCCCATGAGCAGTTCTTC
cdr3_aa: CASSPRRGAHEQFF
j_call: TRBJ2-1
v_call: TRBV7-2
d_call: .
clone_size: .

cdr3_nt: TGTGCCAGCAGCCAAGATTGGGGGTTTGGAAACACCATATATTTT
cdr3_aa: CASSQDWGFGNTIYF
j_call: TRBJ1-3
v_call: TRBV4-2
d_call: .
clone_size: .

cdr3_nt: TGTGCCATCAGTGAATGGGGCCTGGGGAGCACTGAAGCTTTCTTT
cdr3_aa: CAISEWGLGSTEAFF
j_call: TRBJ1-1
v_call: TRBV10-3
d_call: .
clone_size: .

cdr3_nt: TGTGCCGTAGAAGACATCTCCTACGAGCAGTACTTC
cdr3_aa: CAVEDISYEQYF
j_call: TRBJ2-7
v_call: TRBV10-3
d_call: .
clone_size: .

cdr3_nt: TGCAGTGCTTACAATCTCCACTTT
cdr3_aa: CSAYNLHF
j_call: TRBJ1-6
v_call: TRBV20-1
d_call: .
clone_size: .

cdr3_nt: TGTGCCAGCAGCTTAATTTCCCTATCTTTCTCTGGGGCCAACGTCCTGACTTTC
cdr3_aa: CASSLISLSFSGANVLTF
j_call: TRBJ2-6
v_call: TRBV7-9
d_call: .
clone_size: .

cdr3_nt: TGTGCCAGCAGCTTAGCGGCAGGGGAGATTCAGCCCCAGCATTTT
cdr3_aa: CASSLAAGEIQPQHF
j_call: TRBJ1-5
v_call: TRBV7-2
d_call: .
clone_size: .

cdr3_nt: TGTGCCAGTGCACAGATGACTCAAGAGACCCAGTACTTC
cdr3_aa: CASAQMTQETQYF
j_call: TRBJ2-5
v_call: TRBV19
d_call: .
clone_size: .

cdr3_nt: TGTGCCAGCAGAGAGGGACTACTAAATGAGCAGTTCTTC
cdr3_aa: CASREGLLNEQFF
j_call: TRBJ2-1
v_call: TRBV2
d_call: TRBD2
clone_size: .

cdr3_nt: TGCGCCAGCAGTCAAAAAGGACAGGGTCGGCAAGAGACCCAGTACTTC
cdr3_aa: CASSQKGQGRQETQYF
j_call: TRBJ2-5
v_call: TRBV23-1
d_call: TRBD1
clone_size: .

cdr3_nt: TGTGCCAGCAGCTTAGATCGGCGCGGCTATAATGAAAAACTGTTTTTT
cdr3_aa: CASSLDRRGYNEKLFF
j_call: TRBJ1-4
v_call: TRBV11-2
d_call: .
clone_size: .

cdr3_nt: TGTGCTAGTGGTTTTGGGACAGAAGGGAGCTCCTATAATTCACCCCTCCACTTT
cdr3_aa: CASGFGTEGSSYNSPLHF
j_call: TRBJ1-6
v_call: TRBV12-5
d_call: TRBD1
clone_size: .